This T cell receptor beta chain was identified in a study of blood T cell repertoires in COVID-19. Looked up from germline, CDR1 is KGHSH and CDR2 is LQKENI. J was trimmed by 5 bases and V by 3 bases; bases with no gene match: 11. The CDR3 is made up of 16 amino acids. The table came from immunoSEQ multiplex PCR; TCRdb's copy has only in-frame clones and leaves some out. The table has around 40,000 clones, 80% to 90% seen once; the top ten hold 20% to 30%. The sequence came from a man over 45 with active or convalescent COVID-19. The sequencing sample was made of peripheral blood. V gene TRBV18 combines with J gene TRBJ2-5; 8 bases align to TRBD1. CDR3 nucleotides: TGTGCCAGCTCACCTAGACCAACAGGGGGAGACGAGACCCAGTACTTC. It specifies CASSPRPTGGDETQYF.